The 26 T cell receptor beta chains below all came from one sample that was sequenced in a study of blood T cells in healthy people across ages. With a J-beta primer mix and a sample-barcoded 5' primer, a second PCR ran about 7 to 11 cycles. One entry per CDR3 protein, called by TCRdb with MiXCR from the 5' RACE reads. This table has roughly 1,500,000 distinct CDR3 sequences, about 31% appearing once. The source material was blood. The receptors originated from a woman between 25 and 40 years old in good health.

This chain uses TRBV11-1 with TRBJ2-3; 9 bases agree with TRBD1. Looked up from germline, CDR1 is SGHAT and CDR2 is FQDESV (reference sequence). The J segment lost 6 bases and the V segment lost 3 bases, leaving 28 bases of the junction unmatched. The CDR3 consists of 22 residues. The CDR3 loop is CASSFPGPDRERTGANSDTQYF. CDR3 sequence (DNA): TGTGCCAGCAGCTTCCCGGGCCCCGATAGAGAAAGGACAGGGGCAAATTCGGATACGCAGTATTTT.

The chain has TRBV4-1 and TRBJ2-1; D might be TRBD2 (6 bases). The CDR3 covers 18 residues. Germline CDR1 reads MGHRA; CDR2 reads YSYEKL. V lost 5 bases and J 0 bases, leaving 20 bases between the germline ends. The CDR3: CASSGDLGGQGSYNEQFF. CDR3 bases: TGCGCCAGCAGCGGGGACTTGGGTGGCCAAGGCTCCTACAATGAGCAGTTCTTC.

CDR3 in DNA: TGCGCCAGCAGCTCAGGCGAGCATAATTCACCCCTCCACTTT. It yields the protein CASSSGEHNSPLHF. The rearrangement uses TRBV5-1 and TRBJ1-6; no reliable D call. Per germline, CDR1 SGHRS and CDR2 YFSETQ. Trimming left V 3 bases short and J 5 bases short, with 9 bases between. There are 14 residues in the CDR3.

This clonotype appeared a few times. The chain uses TRBV27 and TRBJ1-4; the D is unclear. This CDR3 has 12 residues. The V gene lost 5 bases and the J gene lost 4 bases, with 5 bases spanning the gap. Germline V gives CDR1 MNHEY, CDR2 SMNVEV (reference sequence). CDR3 loop: CASSALNEKLFF. CDR3 nucleotides: TGTGCCAGCAGTGCCCTTAATGAAAAACTGTTTTTT.

CDR3 DNA sequence: TGTGCCAGCAGTTTCCGGGGGAGCCGCACAGATACGCAGTATTTT. Its protein product is CASSFRGSRTDTQYF. This chain joins TRBV12-3 or TRBV12-4 and TRBJ2-3; possibly TRBD2 for D (6 bases). The CDR3 length is 15 residues. V was trimmed by 3 bases and J by 1 base, leaving 11 bases between them.

This chain connects TRBV5-1 to TRBJ1-1, with D possibly being TRBD1 (5 bases). V lost 0 bases and J lost 0, with 9 bases in between. The CDR3 runs 15 residues. Germline CDR1 reads SGHRS; CDR2 reads YFSETQ. This CDR3 reads CASSLETVLNTEAFF. DNA of the CDR3: TGCGCCAGCAGCTTGGAGACAGTACTGAACACTGAAGCTTTCTTT.

A few counts support this clonotype. The chain carries TRBV12-3 or TRBV12-4 and TRBJ2-1, with 9 bases identical to TRBD2. CDR3 length: 15 amino acids. V dropped 3 bases and J dropped 7; count of bases not matched to a gene: 7. The CDR3 DNA follows: TGTGCCAGCAGTTTGAGGAGCGGGGGGAGGAATGAGCAGTTCTTC. This translates into CASSLRSGGRNEQFF.

This chain connects TRBV5-1 to TRBJ2-7; the D gene is possibly TRBD1 (6 bases). The CDR3 runs 15 residues. Germline V gene data show CDR1 as SGHRS and CDR2 as YFSETQ. Trimming stripped 0 bases from V and 3 bases from J, with 13 bases between. The CDR3 DNA reads TGCGCCAGCAGCTTGGGGACAGACACTTTCTACGAGCAGTACTTC. This translates into CASSLGTDTFYEQYF.

The chain carries TRBV7-6 and TRBJ2-5; 9 bases are shared with TRBD1. The trim removed 4 bases at V and 11 bases at J, leaving 14 bases unmatched. Germline V gene lookup returns CDR1 SGHVS and CDR2 FNYEAQ. The CDR3 consists of 15 residues. CDR3 DNA sequence: TGTGCCAGCAGCTCCTACGGGACAGGGAGAGAGGAGCAGTACTTC. Translated: CASSSYGTGREEQYF.

This clonotype was seen more than once but under ten times. The chain couples TRBV5-1 to TRBJ2-3, with D hard to call. The CDR3 has 16 amino acids. V was shortened by 3 bases and J by 2 bases, with 16 bases between the two germline ends. The V gene's germline CDR1 is SGHRS and CDR2 YFSETQ. The DNA of the CDR3 is TGCGCCAGCAGCTACGACCGGACCCCCCCCACAGATACGCAGTATTTT. It specifies CASSYDRTPPTDTQYF.

This chain connects TRBV7-8 to TRBJ2-7; weak D call: TRBD2 (7 bases). The V and J ends lost 5 bases and 4 bases respectively, with 15 bases between them. The CDR3 runs 14 residues. From germline, CDR1 is SGHVS and CDR2 FQNEAQ. In nucleotides, the CDR3 is TGTGCCAGCAGCCTCCGGGCGGGGGCTTACGAGCAGTACTTC. It yields the protein CASSLRAGAYEQYF.

This clonotype was observed once. At one boundary the junction diverges from the germline segment, which might be a read error. This chain connects TRBV5-6 to TRBJ1-5; D is unclear. The germline V gene encodes CDR1 SGHDT and CDR2 YYEEEE. The CDR3 has 15 residues. For the CDR3, the DNA is TGTGCCGGCAGCTTGAAGGGTCGCGTAGATCAGCCCCAGCATTTT. Translated, it gives CAGSLKGRVDQPQHF.

The table lists this clonotype with a few counts. This sequence joins TRBV6-1 and TRBJ2-5, with D unresolved. Germline loops: CDR1 MNHNS, CDR2 SASEGT. The CDR3 consists of 12 residues. V was shortened by 5 bases and J by 5 bases, with 9 bases between the two germline ends. CDR3 sequence: CASSLLMETQYF. The CDR3 DNA reads as TGTGCCAGCAGTCTCTTAATGGAGACCCAGTACTTC.

This clonotype was seen a few times. V gene TRBV20-1 combines with J gene TRBJ1-5; D not resolved. From germline, CDR1 is DFQATT and CDR2 SNEGSKA (reference sequence). Trimming removed 6 bases at V and 0 bases at J, with 9 bases between. This CDR3 is built from 13 residues. DNA for the CDR3: TGCAGTGCCCCCGCCCTTAGCAATCAGCCCCAGCATTTT. This sequence encodes CSAPALSNQPQHF.

This sequence joins TRBV6-5 and TRBJ2-3; the D is unclear. V was shortened by 0 bases and J by 5 bases, with 15 bases between the two germline ends. Germline CDR1 is MNHEY and CDR2 is SVGAGI. The CDR3 is 16 residues long. This CDR3 is CASSYSPPQGRDTQYF. As DNA, the CDR3 is TGTGCCAGCAGTTACTCACCCCCTCAAGGAAGAGATACGCAGTATTTT.

This clonotype was counted many times. CDR3 region: CSVDPYNEQFF. CDR3 nucleotide sequence: TGCAGCGTTGACCCTTACAATGAGCAGTTCTTC. The chain uses TRBV29-1 and TRBJ2-1; D call uncertain. In germline, CDR1 is SQVTM, CDR2 ANQGSEA. Trimming removed 3 bases from V and 4 bases from J, with 4 bases in between. The CDR3 extends over 11 amino acids.

This sequence joins TRBV6-6 and TRBJ1-4, with 12 bases that match TRBD1. The DNA end is more similar to TRBJ2-2, so the J call may be wrong. Germline CDR1 MNHNY, CDR2 SVGAGI (reference sequence). The CDR3 totals 14 residues. The CDR3 coding sequence is TGTGCCAGCGGGACAGGGGGCCTTTACGGGGAGCTGTTTTTT. It yields the protein CASGTGGLYGELFF.

This clonotype has more than one count but fewer than ten. The V gene is TRBV20-1, the J gene TRBJ2-1, with 13 bases lining up with TRBD2. CDR3 length: 15 amino acids. The V gene end was trimmed by 5 bases and the J gene end by 4 bases; junction bases not matched to a gene: 5. The germline V gene has CDR1 DFQATT and CDR2 SNEGSKA (reference sequence). The CDR3 coding sequence is TGCAGTGCTCCACTAGCGGGGGGGATGTACAATGAGCAGTTCTTC. Encoded protein: CSAPLAGGMYNEQFF.

The chain joins TRBV28 to TRBJ2-1; D is unresolved. Germline V CDR1 and CDR2: MDHEN, SYDVKM. This CDR3 has 15 amino acids. The V gene lost 5 bases and the J gene lost 2 bases, with 13 bases spanning the gap. CDR3 amino acids: CASSGIRGAYNEQFF. CDR3 in DNA: TGTGCCAGCAGTGGGATCCGTGGAGCCTACAATGAGCAGTTCTTC.

Points on this clonotype: This is likely a read error, given that the CDR3 carries no conserved phenylalanine or tryptophan at its end. The V gene is TRBV7-9, the J gene TRBJ1-4; 9 nucleotides align to TRBD1. Germline V CDR1 and CDR2: SEHNR, FQNEAQ (reference sequence). V dropped 6 bases and J dropped 13; count of bases not matched to a gene: 3. The CDR3 totals 11 residues. This chain's CDR3 is CASSSGQGLFC. CDR3 in DNA: TGTGCCAGCAGTTCGGGACAGGGACTGTTTTGT.

As concerns this clonotype: Mismatch with germline at one junction end may stem from a read error. The chain couples TRBV28 to TRBJ2-7, with 13 bases lining up with TRBD2. CDR1 MDHEN and CDR2 SYDVKM come from the germline V gene. The CDR3 length is 16 residues. The CDR3 DNA follows: TGTGCCAGCAGTTTTGGACTAGCGGGGGACTCCTGCGAGCAGTACTTC. This codes for CASSFGLAGDSCEQYF.

The V call is TRBV19, the J call TRBJ2-5; D is possibly TRBD1 or TRBD2 (5 bases each). The CDR3 is 14 amino acids. Germline V gives CDR1 LNHDA, CDR2 SQIVND (reference sequence). V was pared by 6 bases and J by 11 bases, with 22 bases between. Written as DNA, the CDR3 is TGTGCCAGTAGACCGGGACGCCAATCACTCGAACAGTACTTC. Protein sequence: CASRPGRQSLEQYF.

The table lists this clonotype with a few counts. CDR3 sequence reads: CASSQDRDQPYEQYF. CDR3 DNA: TGTGCCAGCAGCCAAGATCGGGACCAACCTTACGAGCAGTACTTC. This chain links TRBV3-1 with TRBJ2-7; D tentatively fits TRBD1 or TRBD2 (5 bases each). V lost 0 bases and J lost 4, with 13 bases in between. The CDR3 extends over 15 amino acids. Germline V lookup: CDR1 LGHDT, CDR2 YNNKEL (reference sequence).

This clonotype has more than one count but fewer than ten. The chain recombines TRBV11-2 with TRBJ2-1, with TRBD2 identical over 7 bases. CDR1 and CDR2 (germline): SGHAT, FQNNGV. Trimming took 3 bases from V and 8 from J; bases not matched to a gene: 13. The CDR3 has 16 amino acids. CDR3: CASSFTAGRERDEQFF. CDR3 DNA sequence: TGTGCCAGCAGCTTTACGGCGGGGCGGGAGCGCGATGAGCAGTTCTTC. Full variable domain (rest looked up from reference TRBV11-2 and TRBJ2-1): EAGVAQSPRYKIIEKRQSVAFWCNPISGHATLYWYQQILGQGPKLLIQFQNNGVVDDSQLPKDRFSAERLKGVDSTLKIQPAKLEDSAVYLCASSFTAGRERDEQFFGPGTRLTVL.

The J gene is TRBJ1-5, the V gene TRBV18; D is possibly TRBD1 (5 bases). CDR1 KGHSH and CDR2 LQKENI come from the germline V gene. There are 13 residues in the CDR3. Trimming removed 4 bases at V and 7 bases at J, with 11 bases between. CDR3 in amino acids: CASSLQKGQPQHF. The CDR3 bases are TGTGCCAGCTCACTTCAGAAGGGGCAGCCCCAGCATTTT.

As for this clonotype: One base away lies a much larger clone, so this may be a sequencing read error. The chain has TRBV6-6 and TRBJ2-4; D unclear. From germline, CDR1 is MNHNY and CDR2 SVGAGI (reference sequence). The CDR3 contains 16 residues. The CDR3 is CAGSYSSAGAKNIQYF. CDR3 bases: TGTGCCGGCAGTTACTCGAGTGCAGGAGCCAAAAACATTCAGTACTTC.